A single sample gave rise to the 32 T cell receptor beta chains below, sequenced in a study of tumor-infiltrating lymphocytes in primary liver carcinoma. Priming with a constant-region primer yielded TCR beta cDNA from approximately 500 ng total RNA. TCR beta libraries came from three nested multiplex PCR rounds using slightly modified ARM-PCR. Two initial PCR rounds of roughly 10 cycles each paired TRBV1-TRBV30 forward primers with a C-beta reverse primer. One entry per CDR3 protein results from TCRdb running MiXCR on the multiplex PCR reads. The table has approximately 120,000 distinct CDR3 sequences, 60% to 75% seen once; the top ten hold roughly 8%. Total RNA and DNA came together from 20-30 mg of bulk tissue without cell sorting. Sequencing was performed on liver tumor tissue from sampling region 3. The subset denotes: tumor region T3, left-lateral pole. Receptors originate from a woman in her sixties or seventies with primary liver carcinoma and hepatitis B virus infection.

To note about this clonotype: A much larger clone differs from this one at a single base, so this may be a read error. This sequence joins TRBV7-9 and TRBJ2-5; D gene uncertain. The CDR3 is 14 residues long. V was clipped by 5 bases and J by 5 bases, with 15 bases between them. Looked up from germline, CDR1 is SEHNR and CDR2 is FQNEAQ (reference sequence). CDR3 in amino acids: CASSDLGFGETQYF. For the CDR3, the DNA is TGTGCCAGCAGCGATTTAGGATTTGGGGAGACCCAGTACTTC.

This clonotype was picked up many times. The CDR3 spells CASSRQGLGELFF. CDR3 sequence (DNA): TGTGCCAGCAGTCGACAGGGTCTCGGGGAGCTGTTTTTT. The chain employs TRBV12-3 or TRBV12-4 and TRBJ2-2; TRBD1 agrees at 7 bases. This CDR3 has 13 residues. The V segment lost 5 bases and the J segment 7 bases; nucleotides outside the gene matches: 4.

The chain links TRBV11-2 to TRBJ1-4; D unresolved. The V gene lost 3 bases and the J gene lost 15 bases, with 20 bases spanning the gap. The germline gives CDR1 SGHAT, CDR2 FQNNGV. The CDR3 has 14 amino acids. CDR3 coding DNA: TGTGCCAGCAGCTTCCGGGATAAGGGTGAACAATTGTTTTTT. This codes for CASSFRDKGEQLFF.

Comments on this clonotype: One junction end disagrees with the germline gene, perhaps due to a read error. The V call is TRBV5-5, the J call TRBJ2-5; D is unclear. Germline CDR1 reads SGHKS; CDR2 reads YYEKEE (reference sequence). The CDR3 runs 13 residues. The DNA of the CDR3 is TGTGCCAGTAGCTTGTGGGCACAAGAGACCCAGTGCTTC. Protein sequence: CASSLWAQETQCF.

This clonotype was counted many times. The chain joins TRBV6-1 to TRBJ2-7; TRBD1 matches 7 bases. Germline CDR1 and CDR2: MNHNS and SASEGT. This CDR3 contains 16 residues. The J segment lost 1 base and the V segment lost 4 bases, leaving 10 bases of the junction unmatched. CDR3 in amino acids: CASSGQGHIGSYEQYF. CDR3 in DNA: TGTGCCAGCAGTGGACAGGGTCACATTGGATCCTACGAGCAGTACTTC.

Ten or more counts support this clonotype. The CDR3 region is CAWSPTHTF. The CDR3 DNA sequence: TGTGCCTGGAGTCCAACCCACACCTTC. The chain links TRBV30 to TRBJ1-2; D gene unclear. Germline-derived CDR1 and CDR2 are GTSNPN and SVGIG (reference sequence). V lost 2 bases to trimming and J lost 12 bases, with 7 bases between them. There are 9 residues in the CDR3.

The count of this clonotype is one. The chain joins TRBV29-1 to TRBJ2-3; D is possibly TRBD1 or TRBD2 (5 bases each). This CDR3 is 13 amino acids long. Germline V gene data show CDR1 as SQVTM and CDR2 as ANQGSEA. Trimming stripped 8 bases from V and 6 bases from J, with 18 bases between. CDR3 bases: TGCAGCATCCGGGACCCCTCAATGGATACGCAGTATTTT. Amino acid sequence: CSIRDPSMDTQYF.

This clonotype was seen ten or more times. The gene calls are TRBV29-1 and TRBJ2-3, with a weak D call TRBD1 (5 bases). Germline loops: CDR1 SQVTM, CDR2 ANQGSEA. CDR3 size: 10 residues. Trimming took 4 bases from V and 8 from J, leaving 7 bases between them. In nucleotides, the CDR3 is TGCAGCGTTGGTAGGGGTACGCAGTATTTT. Translated, it gives CSVGRGTQYF.

This clonotype was counted ten times or more. The chain links TRBV30 to TRBJ1-6; possibly TRBD1 for D (6 bases). V lost 3 bases and J lost 5, with 17 bases in between. The CDR3 covers 16 residues. The V gene's germline CDR1 is GTSNPN and CDR2 SVGIG (reference sequence). The CDR3 DNA reads as TGTGCCTGGAGGATATCGGACAGTCCGGATAATTCACCCCTCCACTTT. Protein: CAWRISDSPDNSPLHF. Combining the CDR3 with reference TRBV30 and TRBJ1-6 gives the whole variable domain SQTIHQWPATLVQPVGSPLSLECTVEGTSNPNLYWYRQAAGRGLQLLFYSVGIGQISSEVPQNLSASRPQDRQFILSSKKLLLSDSGFYLCAWRISDSPDNSPLHFGNGTRLTVT.

This clonotype occurred a few times. The chain combines TRBV20-1 with TRBJ2-5, with a possible D match to TRBD2 (5 bases). V was cut by 0 bases and J by 2 bases, with 13 bases left in between. This CDR3 has 15 amino acids. Germline-derived CDR1 and CDR2 are DFQATT and SNEGSKA (reference sequence). CDR3 DNA sequence: TGCAGTGCTAGAGACGTGGTAGCGCCACAAGAGACCCAGTACTTC. It yields the protein CSARDVVAPQETQYF.

This clonotype was counted ten times or more. The chain is built from TRBV5-6 and TRBJ2-7; 8 nucleotides line up with TRBD2. Germline lookup yields CDR1 SGHDT and CDR2 YYEEEE. Trimming removed 0 bases from V and 5 bases from J; junction bases left unmatched: 7. This CDR3 has 15 residues. DNA for the CDR3: TGTGCCAGCAGCTTGGGGGGGACTAGGAGACACGAGCAGTACTTC. It codes for CASSLGGTRRHEQYF. The entire variable domain, with the rest obtained from reference TRBV5-6 and TRBJ2-7, is as follows: DAGVTQSPTHLIKTRGQQVTLRCSPKSGHDTVSWYQQALGQGPQFIFQYYEEEERQRGNFPDRFSGHQFPNYSSELNVNALLLGDSALYLCASSLGGTRRHEQYFGPGTRLTVT.

The chain's CDR3 is CASSSTGGFAGVFF. CDR3 DNA sequence: TGTGCCAGCAGTTCCACAGGGGGCTTTGCTGGAGTTTTCTTT. This chain links TRBV6-5 with TRBJ1-1, with 9 bases aligning to TRBD1. The CDR3 has 14 amino acids. V was clipped by 4 bases and J by 13 bases; unmatched bases: 13. The V gene's germline CDR1 is MNHEY and CDR2 SVGAGI.

As for this clonotype: This may arise from a read error, as a much more abundant clone is one base away. The J gene is TRBJ2-3, the V gene TRBV4-1, with 13 bases matching TRBD2. CDR1 MGHRA and CDR2 YSYEKL come from the germline V gene. The CDR3 has 17 residues. The CDR3 protein is CAGSQGLAGARGDTQYF. Here the CDR3 DNA reads TGCGCCGGCAGCCAAGGACTAGCGGGAGCGCGCGGGGATACGCAGTATTTT.

Worth noting for this clonotype: In this CDR3 the conserved last residue, phenylalanine or tryptophan, is missing, so a read error is likely. The V call is TRBV29-1, the J call TRBJ2-1; 7 bases line up with TRBD1. The CDR3 is 14 residues long. Germline CDR1 SQVTM, CDR2 ANQGSEA. The CDR3 sequence is CTVGEGGYSGEQFL. Here the CDR3 DNA reads TGCACCGTTGGGGAAGGGGGCTATTCAGGTGAGCAGTTCCTC.

This clonotype turned up a few times. This may be a read error: a much more frequent sequence differs by one nucleotide. The V and J genes are TRBV12-3 or TRBV12-4 and TRBJ1-6, with TRBD1 as a possible D gene (5 bases). This CDR3 comprises 15 residues. In nucleotides, the CDR3 is TGTGCCACCAATAGGGGATTAGCCTATAAATCACCCCTCCACTTT. It codes for CATNRGLAYKSPLHF.

This clonotype was counted at least ten times. The chain couples TRBV4-2 to TRBJ1-2; weak D call: TRBD1 (6 bases). Per germline, CDR1 LGHNA and CDR2 YNFKEQ. V dropped 1 base and J dropped 2 bases, with 11 bases sitting between them. The CDR3 contains 15 residues. CDR3 sequence (DNA): TGTGCCAGCAGCCAAGTACCAGGGGCGAACTATGGCTACACCTTC. Residues: CASSQVPGANYGYTF.

Regarding this clonotype: As the CDR3 is not closed by the conserved phenylalanine or tryptophan, this likely results from a read error. The V call is TRBV12-3 or TRBV12-4, the J call TRBJ2-2; TRBD1 matches at 10 bases. The CDR3 consists of 16 residues. For the CDR3, the DNA is TGTGCCAGTAGTTTACCGGGACAGGGGATAACCGGGGAGCTGTTTCTT. The encoded protein is CASSLPGQGITGELFL.

As concerns this clonotype: A junction boundary mismatches the germline segment, possibly from a read error. The J gene is TRBJ1-4, the V gene TRBV4-1; D is possibly TRBD1 (6 bases). This CDR3 comprises 17 residues. Germline V gene sequence: CDR1 MGHRA, CDR2 YSYEKL. The CDR3: CASSQEGTSKRDEKLFF. The DNA of the CDR3 is TGTGCCAGCAGCCAAGAAGGGACATCAAAGAGGGATGAAAAACTGTTTTTT.

V gene TRBV11-3 combines with J gene TRBJ2-1, with D perhaps TRBD2 (5 bases). Germline lookup yields CDR1 SGHNT and CDR2 YENEEA. The CDR3 has 16 residues. Trimming removed 5 bases from V and 2 bases from J, with 16 bases in between. The CDR3 DNA follows: TGTGCCAGCAGCCTAGGTATGGCGGGCACCTACAATGAGCAGTTCTTC. Protein: CASSLGMAGTYNEQFF.

Points on this clonotype: At one boundary the junction diverges from the germline segment, which might be a read error. The genes are TRBV12-3 or TRBV12-4 and TRBJ2-3; 7 nucleotides align to TRBD1. The CDR3 extends over 15 amino acids. CDR3 DNA sequence: TGTGCCAGCAGTGTAAGGGGGCAGGGGGTGTATACGCAGTACTTT. It specifies CASSVRGQGVYTQYF.

Concerning this clonotype itself: The junction does not match germline at one end; this may be a read error. The chain couples TRBV12-3 or TRBV12-4 to TRBJ2-3; 13 bases align to TRBD2. This CDR3 has 16 amino acids. CDR3 amino acids: CTSSVTSGRLGDTQYF. In DNA, the CDR3 is TGTACCAGCAGTGTGACTAGCGGGAGGCTAGGTGATACGCAGTATTTT.

Worth noting for this clonotype: No conserved phenylalanine or tryptophan ends this CDR3, so it is likely a read error. This chain connects TRBV11-2 to TRBJ2-7; perhaps TRBD2 as D (6 bases). Trimming shortened V by 0 bases and J by 9 bases, and 12 bases separated the two germline ends. CDR1 is SGHAT and CDR2 is FQNNGV in the germline V gene. The CDR3 is 13 amino acids. CDR3 coding DNA: TGTGCCAGCAGCTTAGAGCGGGGAGGAGGGCAGTACTTA. Its protein product is CASSLERGGGQYL.

A few counts support this clonotype. A read error may be the cause here, since a much bigger clone is one base away. V is TRBV12-5 and J is TRBJ2-1; no definite D call. Germline V CDR1 and CDR2: LGHNT, FRNRAP. The length of the CDR3 is 12 residues. The CDR3 loop reads CVSGQAAWEQFF. CDR3 DNA: TGTGTTAGTGGCCAGGCGGCGTGGGAGCAGTTCTTC.

A word on this clonotype: The final CDR3 position lacks the conserved phenylalanine or tryptophan, pointing to a likely read error. The chain recombines TRBV11-2 with TRBJ1-1; D is perhaps TRBD1 (6 bases). The germline gives CDR1 SGHAT, CDR2 FQNNGV. Trimming shortened V by 8 bases and J by 11 bases, and 24 bases separated the two germline ends. The CDR3 extends over 14 amino acids. CDR3 in amino acids: CASGSLQGESGAFL. DNA for the CDR3: TGTGCCAGCGGCTCGCTACAGGGAGAGTCCGGGGCTTTCCTT.

This sequence joins TRBV11-3 and TRBJ1-1, with a weak D call TRBD1 (6 bases). V lost 5 bases and J lost 11, with 18 bases in between. The CDR3 is made up of 13 amino acids. Germline loops: CDR1 SGHNT, CDR2 YENEEA. The CDR3 loop reads CASSPFPDSGAFF. Here the CDR3 DNA reads TGTGCCAGCAGCCCCTTCCCGGACAGCGGGGCTTTCTTT.

This clonotype was seen at least ten times. The chain is built from TRBV11-2 and TRBJ2-5; 10 bases match TRBD2. Germline assignment: CDR1 SGHAT and CDR2 FQNNGV. CDR3 length: 16 residues. V trimming: 4 bases; J trimming: 7 bases; junction bases outside the gene matches: 12. This CDR3 reads CASSSRTSGWASTQYF. The CDR3 DNA reads as TGTGCCAGCAGCTCCCGGACTAGCGGTTGGGCATCGACCCAGTACTTC.

On this clonotype: A much larger clone differs from this one at a single base, so this may be a read error. Since no conserved phenylalanine or tryptophan closes the CDR3, a read error is the likely cause. This sequence joins TRBV5-6 and TRBJ2-7; D may be TRBD1 or TRBD2 (5 bases each). Germline V gene lookup returns CDR1 SGHDT and CDR2 YYEEEE. The CDR3 runs 15 residues. V shed 3 bases and J shed 1 base, with 14 bases lying between them. CDR3 region: CASSSTHEGSYEQYY. The CDR3 region has the DNA TGTGCCAGCAGCTCCACACACGAGGGGTCCTACGAGCAGTACTAC.

To note about this clonotype: The final CDR3 position lacks the conserved phenylalanine or tryptophan, pointing to a likely read error. The V gene is TRBV29-1, the J gene TRBJ2-5; possibly TRBD2 for D (6 bases). Trimming cost V 3 bases and J 5 bases, with 13 bases left between them. The germline gives CDR1 SQVTM, CDR2 ANQGSEA. The CDR3 has 13 amino acids. Written as DNA, the CDR3 is TGCAGCGTTGATCCTAACGGGAGTGAGACCCAGTACTCC. Encoded protein: CSVDPNGSETQYS.

In its sample, this clonotype was seen many times. This chain joins TRBV5-6 and TRBJ1-2, with D possibly being TRBD1 (6 bases). The V gene's germline CDR1 is SGHDT and CDR2 YYEEEE. Trimming took 0 bases from V and 8 from J, leaving 17 bases between them. CDR3 length: 15 residues. CDR3 residues: CASSLVGGLPDGYTF. The CDR3 DNA reads as TGTGCCAGCAGCTTGGTCGGGGGGCTTCCGGACGGCTACACCTTC. Full variable domain (missing parts from reference TRBV5-6 and TRBJ1-2): DAGVTQSPTHLIKTRGQQVTLRCSPKSGHDTVSWYQQALGQGPQFIFQYYEEEERQRGNFPDRFSGHQFPNYSSELNVNALLLGDSALYLCASSLVGGLPDGYTFGSGTRLTVV.

Details on this clonotype: Without the conserved terminal phenylalanine or tryptophan, this CDR3 likely stems from a read error. This sequence joins TRBV6-1 and TRBJ2-1, with TRBD2 matching 7 bases. Germline V lookup: CDR1 MNHNS, CDR2 SASEGT. The CDR3 is made up of 16 amino acids. V dropped 9 bases and J dropped 6; count of bases not matched to a gene: 17. This chain's CDR3 is CASSDPSGRTCNEQFL. The CDR3 nucleotides read TGTGCCAGTTCAGACCCTAGCGGCAGAACCTGCAATGAGCAGTTCTTA.

This clonotype was picked up one time. The chain has TRBV6-2 or TRBV6-3 and TRBJ2-7; TRBD1 or TRBD2 may be the D gene (5 bases each). Between the trimmed V and J ends, which lost 5 bases and 4 bases, there was a span of 18 bases. CDR1 and CDR2 (germline): MNHEY, SVGEGT. This CDR3 comprises 15 residues. CDR3 amino acids: CASSTPRWGIYEQYF. The CDR3 bases are TGTGCCAGCAGTACCCCGCGGTGGGGGATTTACGAGCAGTACTTC.

With respect to this clonotype: Just one base apart from a much larger clone, this may be a read error. V is TRBV7-8 and J is TRBJ2-2; D gene unclear. The CDR3 consists of 11 residues. Germline CDR1 and CDR2: SGHVS and FQNEAQ. V lost 7 bases to trimming and J lost 9 bases, with 9 bases between them. The CDR3 DNA follows: TGTGCCAGCAACCCCGCGAGGGAGCTGTTTTTT. Translating it yields CASNPARELFF.